The 29 T cell receptor beta chains below were found in one sample sequenced in a study of spatial heterogeneity in lung cancer. TCRdb analysed the 5' RACE reads with MiXCR anew, one entry per CDR3 protein. The sample contains 77,000 or so distinct CDR3 sequences, about 20% of which appear only once. Indicated time point: sample taken at primary tumor resection. Whole RNA, which was extracted from tumor, nontumor lung tissue or frozen PBMC, was sequenced without any cell sorting. The sequencing used PBMCs, collected at surgery. The origin of the receptors is a male donor with early-stage non-small cell lung cancer.

This clonotype has a count of ten or more. V and J are TRBV27 and TRBJ2-1; D call uncertain. Germline lookup yields CDR1 MNHEY and CDR2 SMNVEV (reference sequence). The CDR3 covers 16 residues. Trimming stripped 1 base from V and 0 bases from J, with 10 bases between. The CDR3 here is CASSLFPESSYNEQFF. In DNA, the CDR3 is TGTGCCAGCAGTTTATTCCCGGAGAGCTCCTACAATGAGCAGTTCTTC.

The chain recombines TRBV20-1 with TRBJ1-6; TRBD1 agrees at 7 bases. The germline V gene encodes CDR1 DFQATT and CDR2 SNEGSKA (reference sequence). V lost 7 bases to trimming and J lost 10 bases; unmatched junction nucleotides: 7. There are 12 residues in the CDR3. The CDR3 nucleotides read TGCAGTGTGAGACAGGGTTCATCACCCCTCCACTTT. Translation gives CSVRQGSSPLHF.

The chain has TRBV11-2 and TRBJ2-7, with D perhaps assigned TRBD1 or TRBD2 (5 bases each). Germline CDR1 reads SGHAT; CDR2 reads FQNNGV. V gave up 2 bases and J gave up 1 base, with 12 bases separating them. CDR3 length equals 15 residues. This CDR3 is CASSLRGTPSYEQYF. CDR3 nucleotide sequence: TGTGCCAGCAGCTTACGAGGGACCCCGTCCTACGAGCAGTACTTC.

The chain is built from TRBV19 and TRBJ2-1, with 10 bases that match TRBD2. Germline V CDR1 and CDR2: LNHDA, SQIVND (reference sequence). Trimming at V came to 4 bases and at J to 3 bases, leaving 3 bases not matched to a gene. CDR3 size: 15 residues. The CDR3, as DNA: TGTGCCAGTAGTAGGGCTAGCGGGAGCTACAATGAGCAGTTCTTC. Its protein is CASSRASGSYNEQFF.

The chain has TRBV5-1 and TRBJ2-1, with D unresolved. V was clipped by 1 base and J by 10 bases, with 18 bases between them. The CDR3 extends over 15 amino acids. The germline gives CDR1 SGHRS, CDR2 YFSETQ. CDR3 loop: CASSLLEDSTTEQFF. The DNA of the CDR3 is TGCGCCAGCAGCTTGCTAGAGGATTCTACTACCGAGCAGTTCTTC.

The chain uses TRBV5-1 and TRBJ2-2, with D tentatively TRBD1 (6 bases). With 4 bases removed from V and 5 bases from J, the gap between germline ends came to 15 bases. Per the germline V gene, CDR1 is SGHRS and CDR2 is YFSETQ. The CDR3 extends over 15 amino acids. The CDR3 region is CASSPGTLETGELFF. CDR3 in DNA: TGCGCCAGCAGCCCCGGGACACTGGAAACCGGGGAGCTGTTTTTT.

A few counts support this clonotype. The chain joins TRBV29-1 to TRBJ2-7; TRBD1 matches at 7 bases. V lost 6 bases to trimming and J lost 5 bases; unmatched junction nucleotides: 7. From germline, CDR1 is SQVTM and CDR2 ANQGSEA. CDR3 size: 12 residues. The DNA of the CDR3 is TGCAGCGTCCGAACCACAGGGGACGAGCAGTACTTC. This sequence encodes CSVRTTGDEQYF.

This clonotype was counted a few times. The V gene is TRBV2, the J gene TRBJ2-5; possibly TRBD2 for D (6 bases). CDR3 length equals 14 residues. Germline V gives CDR1 SNHLY, CDR2 FYNNEI. With 1 base removed from V and 5 bases from J, the gap between germline ends came to 11 bases. CDR3 sequence (DNA): TGTGCCAGCAGTGAAGTCCCCGGAGGGGAGACCCAGTACTTC. Protein sequence: CASSEVPGGETQYF. Using reference TRBV2 and TRBJ2-5 for the parts outside the CDR3, the full variable domain is EPEVTQTPSHQVTQMGQEVILRCVPISNHLYFYWYRQILGQKVEFLVSFYNNEISEKSEIFDDQFSVERPDGSNFTLKIRSTKLEDSAMYFCASSEVPGGETQYFGPGTRLLVL.

The chain employs TRBV11-2 and TRBJ2-7; 8 bases fit TRBD1. CDR1 and CDR2 from the germline V gene are SGHAT and FQNNGV. The J segment lost 4 bases and the V segment lost 1 base, leaving 9 bases of the junction unmatched. This CDR3 has 16 residues. CDR3 sequence reads: CASSLGGGTGQYEQYF. CDR3 nucleotides: TGTGCCAGCAGCTTAGGAGGGGGGACAGGACAATACGAGCAGTACTTC.

V gene TRBV5-1 combines with J gene TRBJ1-3, with D uncertain. Germline V gene lookup returns CDR1 SGHRS and CDR2 YFSETQ. Trimming shortened V by 0 bases and J by 0 bases, and 10 bases separated the two germline ends. The CDR3 extends over 16 amino acids. DNA for the CDR3: TGCGCCAGCAGCTTGGTGTCCGGAGACTCTGGAAACACCATATATTTT. It encodes CASSLVSGDSGNTIYF.

In this sample, this clonotype turned up a few times. V and J are TRBV6-5 and TRBJ1-4; D is unclear. The CDR3 is 13 residues long. Germline V gene sequence: CDR1 MNHEY, CDR2 SVGAGI. V was pared by 6 bases and J by 6 bases, with 11 bases between. The CDR3 region is CASRAAGYEKLFF. DNA of the CDR3: TGTGCCAGCAGGGCAGCGGGATATGAAAAACTGTTTTTT.

This clonotype was seen repeatedly, ten times or more. The rearrangement uses TRBV11-1 and TRBJ2-5, with D maybe TRBD1 (5 bases). The V gene's germline CDR1 is SGHAT and CDR2 FQDESV (reference sequence). The V and J ends lost 4 bases and 2 bases respectively, with 11 bases between them. This CDR3 comprises 14 residues. CDR3 sequence: CASSSAGWQETQYF. The CDR3 DNA sequence: TGTGCCAGCAGCTCCGCAGGGTGGCAAGAGACCCAGTACTTC.

This sequence joins TRBV2 and TRBJ2-1; 12 bases are shared with TRBD2. Germline lookup yields CDR1 SNHLY and CDR2 FYNNEI. V shed 6 bases, J shed 9 bases, and the junction held 6 bases outside the gene matches. The CDR3 is 14 residues long. CDR3: CASSPSGRALEQFF. The DNA for the CDR3 is TGTGCCAGCAGCCCTAGCGGGAGGGCTCTTGAGCAGTTCTTC.

This clonotype has a handful of counts. The chain joins TRBV5-5 to TRBJ1-3; D possibly corresponds to TRBD1 (6 bases). The ends were cut back, 4 bases at V and 1 base at J, with 12 bases in the middle. CDR1 is SGHKS, CDR2 YYEKEE, per germline (reference sequence). CDR3 length: 15 residues. In nucleotides, the CDR3 is TGTGCCAGCAGCCTCCCGGGGGCGTCTGGAAACACCATATATTTT. Residues: CASSLPGASGNTIYF.

This clonotype has more than one count but fewer than ten. The chain is built from TRBV5-1 and TRBJ2-3; possibly TRBD2 for D (5 bases). This CDR3 comprises 14 residues. V lost 5 bases to trimming and J lost 3 bases, with 13 bases between them. Germline V gives CDR1 SGHRS, CDR2 YFSETQ. The CDR3 bases are TGCGCCAGCAGACCCATTCTAGCAACAGATACGCAGTATTTT. The encoded protein is CASRPILATDTQYF.

In its sample, this clonotype was seen a few times. The rearrangement joins TRBV30 to TRBJ1-1, with D perhaps matching TRBD1 (5 bases). V dropped 8 bases and J dropped 0 bases, with 13 bases sitting between them. This CDR3 region has 13 residues. CDR1 is GTSNPN, CDR2 SVGIG, per germline (reference sequence). CDR3 residues: CATGSGMNTEAFF. The CDR3 DNA sequence: TGTGCCACTGGGTCAGGGATGAACACTGAAGCTTTCTTT.

The chain employs TRBV28 and TRBJ1-1, with 9 bases identical to TRBD1. There are 16 residues in the CDR3. Germline-derived CDR1 and CDR2 are MDHEN and SYDVKM. Losses at the gene ends were 6 bases for V and 0 bases for J; bases not matched to a gene: 8. The CDR3 sequence is CASSEGQGIMNTEAFF. In DNA, the CDR3 is TGTGCCAGCAGCGAGGGACAGGGAATCATGAACACTGAAGCTTTCTTT.

A few counts support this clonotype. The chain employs TRBV20-1 and TRBJ2-7, with D hard to call. The CDR3 covers 16 residues. The V end was cut by 0 bases, the J end by 0 bases, with 15 bases between. Germline V gives CDR1 DFQATT, CDR2 SNEGSKA (reference sequence). CDR3 DNA: TGCAGTGCTAGAGATGATGGCGTAGAAAGCTCCTACGAGCAGTACTTC. This translates into CSARDDGVESSYEQYF.

Ten or more counts support this clonotype. The gene calls are TRBV24-1 and TRBJ2-1; the match to TRBD2 covers 14 bases. V gave up 4 bases and J gave up 0 bases; unmatched junction bases: 1. The germline V gene has CDR1 KGHDR and CDR2 SFDVKD. This CDR3 region has 17 residues. The CDR3 bases are TGTGCCACCAGTGAGGGACTAGCGGGGGCCTCCTACAATGAGCAGTTCTTC. Amino acid sequence: CATSEGLAGASYNEQFF.

The chain uses TRBV19 and TRBJ2-2, with D hard to call. The CDR3 covers 13 residues. Germline V gene sequence: CDR1 LNHDA, CDR2 SQIVND (reference sequence). V was shortened by 11 bases and J by 0 bases, with 10 bases between the two germline ends. Here the CDR3 reads CAVFATNTGELFF. As DNA, the CDR3 is TGTGCCGTGTTCGCCACGAACACCGGGGAGCTGTTTTTT.

The V gene is TRBV12-3 or TRBV12-4, the J gene TRBJ1-1; TRBD1 might be the D (6 bases). Trimming removed 2 bases at V and 3 bases at J, with 10 bases between. CDR3 length equals 14 residues. CDR3 region: CASSLQGWDTEAFF. As DNA, the CDR3 is TGTGCCAGCAGTTTACAGGGGTGGGACACTGAAGCTTTCTTT.

This clonotype was recorded a few times. V gene TRBV24-1 combines with J gene TRBJ2-7; D uncertain. CDR3 length: 14 residues. Per the germline V gene, CDR1 is KGHDR and CDR2 is SFDVKD. Trimming took off 4 bases at V and 2 bases at J, with 11 bases between the two ends. For the CDR3, the DNA is TGTGCCACCAGTGAGAACCGGGCCCCCTACGAGCAGTACTTC. Its protein is CATSENRAPYEQYF.

This clonotype came up many times. This rearrangement joins TRBV5-4 to TRBJ2-3; D possibly corresponds to TRBD1 (6 bases). This CDR3 contains 14 residues. CDR1 SGHNT and CDR2 YYREEE come from the germline V gene (reference sequence). Trimming removed 4 bases at V and 3 bases at J, with 12 bases between. The CDR3 nucleotides read TGTGCCAGCAGCCTGGGACATTGGACAGATACGCAGTATTTT. This translates into CASSLGHWTDTQYF.

The chain carries TRBV6-5 and TRBJ1-1, with D hard to call. V was pared by 6 bases and J by 0 bases, with 11 bases between. CDR3 length equals 14 residues. Germline CDR1 reads MNHEY; CDR2 reads SVGAGI. CDR3 sequence reads: CASRDGVVNTEAFF. CDR3 DNA: TGTGCCAGCAGGGACGGTGTGGTGAACACTGAAGCTTTCTTT.

Only one count was recorded for this clonotype. The rearrangement links TRBV29-1 to TRBJ1-4; no firm D call. The CDR3 loop spans 12 amino acids. V was shortened by 4 bases and J by 2 bases, with 5 bases between the two germline ends. The germline gives CDR1 SQVTM, CDR2 ANQGSEA. CDR3 coding DNA: TGCAGCGTTGTAACGACTAATGAAAAACTGTTTTTT. This codes for CSVVTTNEKLFF.

This sequence joins TRBV10-2 and TRBJ2-7; possibly TRBD1 for D (6 bases). Germline V gives CDR1 WSHSY, CDR2 SAAADI. V was shortened by 1 base and J by 3 bases, with 7 bases between the two germline ends. The CDR3 has 13 amino acids. The chain's CDR3 is CASSEFRGYEQYF. For the CDR3, the DNA is TGCGCCAGCAGTGAGTTCAGGGGCTACGAGCAGTACTTC.

The genes are TRBV14 and TRBJ2-2; D not certain. V lost 1 base, J lost 3 bases, and 6 bases lay in between. Germline assignment: CDR1 SGHDN and CDR2 FVKESK. The CDR3 consists of 14 residues. CDR3 nucleotide sequence: TGTGCCAGCAGCCAAGCAAAGTACACCGGGGAGCTGTTTTTT. Its protein product is CASSQAKYTGELFF.

This clonotype was recorded a few times. The chain couples TRBV5-6 to TRBJ1-3; D remains ambiguous. CDR1 and CDR2 (germline): SGHDT, YYEEEE. V lost 0 bases to trimming and J lost 0 bases, with 4 bases between them. The CDR3 consists of 14 residues. CDR3 loop: CASSLGISGNTIYF. The CDR3 DNA reads TGTGCCAGCAGCTTGGGCATCTCTGGAAACACCATATATTTT.

This clonotype was observed at least ten times. The rearrangement uses TRBV11-2 and TRBJ2-1, with a possible D match to TRBD2 (6 bases). This CDR3 has 13 amino acids. In germline, CDR1 is SGHAT, CDR2 FQNNGV. With 5 bases removed from V and 2 bases from J, the gap between germline ends came to 7 bases. The chain's CDR3 is CASSGTAYNEQFF. CDR3 coding DNA: TGTGCCAGCAGCGGGACTGCCTACAATGAGCAGTTCTTC.